This passage covers 30 T cell receptor beta chains from one sample sequenced in a study of blood T cells in healthy people across ages. With a J-beta primer mix and a sample-barcoded 5' primer, a second PCR ran about 7 to 12 cycles. TCRdb reprocessed the 5' RACE reads with MiXCR, giving one entry per CDR3 protein. The sample shows around 520,000 distinct CDR3 sequences, about 25% of them seen only once. These data were likewise used in another study, on T cells of mothers and their children.

Sequencing was done on a sample of blood. The receptors stem from a boy aged 2 to 10 in good health.

This chain joins TRBV28 and TRBJ2-1; 7 nucleotides match TRBD2. The CDR3 loop spans 14 amino acids. The V segment lost 3 bases and the J segment 8 bases; nucleotides outside the gene matches: 7. CDR1 MDHEN and CDR2 SYDVKM come from the germline V gene. The CDR3 reads CASSFAGVGYEQFF. CDR3 nucleotide sequence: TGTGCCAGCAGTTTTGCGGGAGTCGGTTATGAGCAGTTCTTC.

The rearrangement links TRBV7-8 to TRBJ1-4, with D possibly matching TRBD1 (6 bases). CDR3 length: 15 amino acids. The germline CDR1 and CDR2 sequences are SGHVS and FQNEAQ. V was trimmed by 5 bases and J by 8 bases, leaving 18 bases between them. As DNA, the CDR3 is TGTGCCAGCAGCGTCGGACAGTATAAAGGCGAAAAACTGTTTTTT. Translating gives CASSVGQYKGEKLFF.

This rearrangement joins TRBV7-9 to TRBJ2-7; D could derive from TRBD1 or TRBD2 (6 bases each). Germline CDR1 and CDR2: SEHNR and FQNEAQ (reference sequence). Trimming stripped 5 bases from V and 2 bases from J, with 13 bases between. CDR3 length: 14 amino acids. In DNA form, the CDR3 reads TGTGCCAGCAGCCCCGAGGGGGGCCCCTACGAGCAGTACTTC. Translation: CASSPEGGPYEQYF.

The chain carries TRBV5-6 and TRBJ2-7; tentatively, D is TRBD1 or TRBD2 (5 bases each). V lost 4 bases and J 2 bases, leaving 16 bases between the germline ends. CDR3 size: 15 residues. Germline V gives CDR1 SGHDT, CDR2 YYEEEE. The CDR3 here is CASSLLPGGPYEQYF. The CDR3 nucleotides read TGTGCCAGCAGCCTCTTACCTGGGGGACCCTACGAGCAGTACTTC.

The chain uses TRBV6-2 or TRBV6-3 and TRBJ2-1; D is unresolved. This CDR3 spans 14 amino acids. V dropped 6 bases and J dropped 0 bases, with 9 bases sitting between them. In germline, CDR1 is MNHEY, CDR2 SVGEGT. CDR3 sequence: CASRRTRSYNEQFF. CDR3 sequence (DNA): TGTGCCAGCAGGAGGACCCGCTCCTACAATGAGCAGTTCTTC.

This chain links TRBV20-1 with TRBJ2-4, with no clear D. V dropped 1 base and J dropped 3 bases, with 10 bases sitting between them. The CDR3 is made up of 14 amino acids. Germline lookup yields CDR1 DFQATT and CDR2 SNEGSKA (reference sequence). This CDR3 is CSARGSLGKNIQYF. In DNA, the CDR3 is TGCAGTGCTAGAGGTAGCCTTGGCAAAAACATTCAGTACTTC.

CDR3: CASSLEGWSGEQYF. CDR3 nucleotide sequence: TGTGCCAGCAGCTTGGAAGGGTGGTCGGGCGAGCAGTACTTC. The chain links TRBV5-4 to TRBJ2-7; the D is unclear. The CDR3 is 14 amino acids. CDR1 and CDR2 (germline): SGHNT, YYREEE (reference sequence). V lost 0 bases and J 6 bases, leaving 13 bases between the germline ends.

The chain has TRBV4-1 and TRBJ2-2; 10 nucleotides match TRBD1. The CDR3 totals 17 residues. Losses at the gene ends were 5 bases for V and 1 base for J; bases not matched to a gene: 7. From germline, CDR1 is MGHRA and CDR2 YSYEKL. This chain's CDR3 is CASSKTGTGVNTGELFF. In nucleotides, the CDR3 is TGCGCCAGCAGCAAAACCGGGACAGGGGTGAACACCGGGGAGCTGTTTTTT.

There are a few counts of this clonotype. This chain uses TRBV4-2 with TRBJ2-5; 13 nucleotides match TRBD2. The tail of the sequence fits TRBJ2-7 better, so the J call may be wrong. Looked up from germline, CDR1 is LGHNA and CDR2 is YNFKEQ. This CDR3 has 18 amino acids. The CDR3 DNA sequence: TGTGCCAGCAGCCGGGGGACTAGCGGGGATACTGGGGTCTACGAGCAGTACTTC. Its translation: CASSRGTSGDTGVYEQYF.

This clonotype was counted a few times. J is TRBJ2-7 and V is TRBV12-3 or TRBV12-4; TRBD1 aligns across 8 bases. Trimming at V came to 6 bases and at J to 0 bases, leaving 10 bases not matched to a gene. The CDR3 sequence is 16 residues long. CDR3 sequence: CASSPNQGAYSYEQYF. Written as DNA, the CDR3 is TGTGCCAGCAGCCCCAATCAGGGGGCCTACTCCTACGAGCAGTACTTC.

This clonotype was counted only a few times. The chain employs TRBV9 and TRBJ2-3, with D possibly matching TRBD2 (5 bases). The CDR3 runs 15 residues. Trimming left V 2 bases short and J 1 base short, with 11 bases between. Germline loops: CDR1 SGDLS, CDR2 YYNGEE. The CDR3 DNA reads TGTGCCAGCAGCGTGGGCGGACTGGGCACAGATACGCAGTATTTT. It specifies CASSVGGLGTDTQYF.

The rearrangement joins TRBV2 to TRBJ1-4; TRBD1 might be the D (5 bases). CDR1 SNHLY and CDR2 FYNNEI come from the germline V gene. V lost 6 bases, J lost 7 bases, and 12 bases lay in between. The CDR3 loop spans 13 amino acids. In DNA, the CDR3 is TGTGCCAGCAGGATGGGACGTCGTGAAAAACTGTTTTTT. Translation gives CASRMGRREKLFF.

The genes are TRBV20-1 and TRBJ2-7, with 7 positions matching TRBD1. This CDR3 is built from 19 residues. Germline trimming cut 2 bases from V and 0 bases from J; bases unmatched to any gene: 19. Per germline, CDR1 DFQATT and CDR2 SNEGSKA (reference sequence). The CDR3 region has the DNA TGCAGTGCTAGAAAGGGGGCCGACTGGCTAAACTTCAACTCCTACGAGCAGTACTTC. Translation gives CSARKGADWLNFNSYEQYF.

The chain couples TRBV6-5 to TRBJ2-7; D is unresolved. Germline-derived CDR1 and CDR2 are MNHEY and SVGAGI. The V end was cut by 4 bases, the J end by 1 base, with 8 bases between. The CDR3 totals 13 residues. The CDR3 DNA sequence: TGTGCCAGCAGTTCCTTTCCATCCTACGAGCAGTACTTC. Protein product: CASSSFPSYEQYF.

This clonotype has just a few counts. The chain joins TRBV7-9 to TRBJ2-7; D possibly matches TRBD1 or TRBD2 (6 bases each). V lost 1 base and J lost 6, with 13 bases in between. The germline gives CDR1 SEHNR, CDR2 FQNEAQ (reference sequence). The CDR3 extends over 14 amino acids. The CDR3 nucleotides are TGTGCCAGCAGCTTAGTAGGGGGGATGAGCGAGCAGTACTTC. Residues: CASSLVGGMSEQYF.

The V gene is TRBV10-3, the J gene TRBJ2-1, with 8 bases identical to TRBD2. The CDR3 is 14 amino acids. V lost 5 bases, J lost 6 bases, and 6 bases stayed unmatched. Germline lookup yields CDR1 ENHRY and CDR2 SYGVKD. The CDR3 loop is CAISTTGTSNEQFF. CDR3 DNA sequence: TGTGCCATCAGTACCACCGGGACTAGCAATGAGCAGTTCTTC.

This clonotype showed up many times. The chain links TRBV7-9 to TRBJ2-5, with 8 bases matching TRBD2. The CDR3 is made up of 14 amino acids. The V segment lost 6 bases and the J segment 1 base; nucleotides outside the gene matches: 4. Germline lookup yields CDR1 SEHNR and CDR2 FQNEAQ (reference sequence). CDR3 sequence: CASSSGLAQETQYF. The CDR3 DNA reads as TGTGCCAGCAGTTCCGGACTAGCCCAAGAGACCCAGTACTTC. Based on the CDR3 plus reference TRBV7-9 and TRBJ2-5, the full variable domain is DTGVSQNPRHKITKRGQNVTFRCDPISEHNRLYWYRQTLGQGPEFLTYFQNEAQLEKSRLLSDRFSAERPKGSFSTLEIQRTEQGDSAMYLCASSSGLAQETQYFGPGTRLLVL.

The genes are TRBV10-3 and TRBJ2-7, with 7 bases fitting TRBD2. Germline CDR1 ENHRY, CDR2 SYGVKD. With 0 bases clipped from V and 7 bases from J, the junction kept 6 bases outside the gene matches. The CDR3 is made up of 14 amino acids. The CDR3 DNA reads as TGTGCCATCAGTGAGTCGGGACTACCTTGGGAGCAGTACTTC. This encodes CAISESGLPWEQYF.

V is TRBV7-9 and J is TRBJ2-7, with D hard to call. The germline V and J ends were trimmed by 1 base and 3 bases, with 10 bases remaining between them. This CDR3 contains 14 residues. The germline V gene encodes CDR1 SEHNR and CDR2 FQNEAQ (reference sequence). Here the CDR3 DNA reads TGTGCCAGCAGCTTAGGACTGCAACTCTACGAGCAGTACTTC. This encodes CASSLGLQLYEQYF.

This chain joins TRBV3-1 and TRBJ1-4; D is possibly TRBD1 (5 bases). V was pared by 6 bases and J by 7 bases, with 21 bases between. The CDR3 consists of 16 residues. The germline V gene encodes CDR1 LGHDT and CDR2 YNNKEL (reference sequence). The chain's CDR3 is CASSRGRLARGEKLFF. The CDR3 DNA sequence: TGTGCCAGCAGTCGAGGTCGATTGGCAAGGGGTGAAAAACTGTTTTTT.

CDR3 coding DNA: TGTGCCAGCAGTGAACACCCGGGGCTTGAAACTGAAGCTTTCTTT. It codes for CASSEHPGLETEAFF. The rearrangement links TRBV2 to TRBJ1-1, with D perhaps matching TRBD1 (5 bases). The CDR3 runs to 15 residues. The V end was cut by 2 bases, the J end by 5 bases, with 15 bases between. Germline loops: CDR1 SNHLY, CDR2 FYNNEI.

This clonotype was seen a few times. The chain combines TRBV14 with TRBJ2-1; TRBD2 matches at 10 bases. The CDR3 has 17 residues. V dropped 0 bases and J dropped 9; count of bases not matched to a gene: 11. Germline assignment: CDR1 SGHDN and CDR2 FVKESK. The CDR3 here is CASSQEFGEREGLEQFF. CDR3 in DNA: TGTGCCAGCAGCCAAGAATTTGGCGAGCGGGAGGGCCTTGAGCAGTTCTTC.

This clonotype came up a few times. The J gene is TRBJ2-5, the V gene TRBV5-1; 8 nucleotides align to TRBD2. There are 16 residues in the CDR3. Trimming at V came to 3 bases and at J to 0 bases, leaving 7 bases not matched to a gene. The germline V gene has CDR1 SGHRS and CDR2 YFSETQ. The CDR3 DNA sequence: TGCGCCAGCAGCTCCAATGGACTAGCAGACCAAGAGACCCAGTACTTC. Translated: CASSSNGLADQETQYF.

The CDR3 is CASSRPPGQGSTDTQYF. CDR3 DNA: TGTGCCAGCAGCCGCCCCCCTGGGCAGGGGAGCACAGATACGCAGTATTTT. V gene TRBV4-2 combines with J gene TRBJ2-3, with TRBD1 as a possible D gene (6 bases). The CDR3 contains 17 residues. CDR1 is LGHNA and CDR2 is YNFKEQ in the germline V gene. V shed 4 bases and J shed 0 bases, with 17 bases lying between them.

The chain carries TRBV9 and TRBJ2-2; perhaps TRBD2 as D (6 bases). Germline CDR1 and CDR2: SGDLS and YYNGEE. The CDR3 runs 14 residues. Trimming cost V 3 bases and J 3 bases, with 9 bases left between them. CDR3 bases: TGTGCCAGCAGCGCCGGGGGAGACACCGGGGAGCTGTTTTTT. Translating gives CASSAGGDTGELFF.

This rearrangement joins TRBV20-1 to TRBJ2-3; 9 bases agree with TRBD2. Losses at the gene ends were 1 base for V and 4 bases for J; bases not matched to a gene: 12. This CDR3 region has 17 residues. The germline V gene has CDR1 DFQATT and CDR2 SNEGSKA (reference sequence). The CDR3: CSARAQGLARGADTQYF. The CDR3 DNA reads as TGCAGTGCTAGAGCACAAGGACTAGCGCGAGGGGCAGATACGCAGTATTTT.

This clonotype has a handful of counts. The chain uses TRBV12-3 or TRBV12-4 and TRBJ2-5; 7 bases fit TRBD2. The CDR3 extends over 17 amino acids. V shed 1 base and J 4 bases; nucleotides not matched to a gene: 12. CDR3 nucleotides: TGTGCCAGCAGTTTAGAAGGGATCCGCGGGAGCCGAGAGACCCAGTACTTC. Translated, it gives CASSLEGIRGSRETQYF.

With respect to this clonotype: With a much larger clone just one base away, this may be a read error. Without the conserved terminal phenylalanine or tryptophan, this CDR3 likely stems from a read error. The gene calls are TRBV5-1 and TRBJ2-7; the match to TRBD1 covers 8 bases. Unmatched junction bases numbered 3, after V lost 2 bases and J lost 2 bases. The CDR3 totals 14 residues. CDR1 and CDR2 (germline): SGHRS, YFSETQ. For the CDR3, the DNA is TGCGCCAGCAGCTTACAGGGGGGAGCCTACGAGCAGTACTCC. Translation: CASSLQGGAYEQYS.

V gene TRBV5-6 combines with J gene TRBJ2-7; 11 bases are a match to TRBD2. Germline loops: CDR1 SGHDT, CDR2 YYEEEE. V was pared by 0 bases and J by 3 bases, with 5 bases of the junction left unmatched. The CDR3 sequence is 16 residues long. Here the CDR3 reads CASSLVAGGGNYEQYF. CDR3 coding DNA: TGTGCCAGCAGCTTGGTAGCGGGAGGGGGAAACTACGAGCAGTACTTC.

This clonotype has a handful of counts. The chain recombines TRBV4-3 with TRBJ1-2; 7 bases are a match to TRBD1. Germline CDR1 LGHNA, CDR2 YSLEER. The CDR3 has 16 amino acids. With 1 base clipped from V and 4 bases from J, the junction kept 9 bases outside the gene matches. The CDR3 DNA sequence: TGCGCCAGCAGCCAAGCGGGGGGGACAGTCGGCTATGGCTACACCTTC. Residues: CASSQAGGTVGYGYTF.